This T cell receptor (beta chain) was documented in a study of shared T cell receptors in the human thymus. The protocol was immunoSEQ multiplex PCR, while the TCRdb copy is restricted to in-frame clones and leaves out a portion. This table has hundreds of thousands of clones, roughly 90% appearing once. These same records also appear under a second study, on human thymus T cells. Per that study: The sample donors, healthy Finnish infants, were having corrective surgery for congenital heart defects. Corrective cardiac operations yielded the resected thymus tissue. V and J gene usage appeared biased in thymic and blood repertoires.

The sequenced material came from thymocytes. This receptor was obtained from a boy in the first two years of life with a congenital heart defect.

The CDR3 DNA reads as TGTGCCAGCAGTCCCAAAAAGACCAAGGGGCCTGAAGCTTTCTTT. Protein sequence: CASSPKKTKGPEAFF. The chain uses TRBV27 and TRBJ1-1, with D possibly matching TRBD1 (5 bases). Germline loops: CDR1 MNHEY, CDR2 SMNVEV (reference sequence). V lost 5 bases to trimming and J lost 6 bases, with 19 bases between them. The CDR3 length is 15 residues.